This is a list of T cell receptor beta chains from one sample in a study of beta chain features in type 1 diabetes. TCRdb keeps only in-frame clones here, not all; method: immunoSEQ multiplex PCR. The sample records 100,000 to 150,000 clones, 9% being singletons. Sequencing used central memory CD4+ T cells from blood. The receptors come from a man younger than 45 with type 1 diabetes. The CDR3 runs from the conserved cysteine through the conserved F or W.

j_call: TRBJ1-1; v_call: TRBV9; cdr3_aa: CASSVVEGNTEAFF
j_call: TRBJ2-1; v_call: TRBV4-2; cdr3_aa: CASSRTGSYNEQFF
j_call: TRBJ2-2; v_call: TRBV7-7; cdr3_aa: CASSLVGDSGETGELFF
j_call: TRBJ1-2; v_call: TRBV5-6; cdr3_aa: CASSNTGVYGYTF
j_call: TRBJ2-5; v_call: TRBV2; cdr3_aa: CASEGRETQYF
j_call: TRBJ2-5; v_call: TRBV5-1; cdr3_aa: CASSLVPSDEETQYF
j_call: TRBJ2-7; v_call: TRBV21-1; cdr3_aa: CAGLEYEVRKEGSYEQYF
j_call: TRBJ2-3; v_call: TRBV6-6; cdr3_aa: CASSPTWSRTDTQYF
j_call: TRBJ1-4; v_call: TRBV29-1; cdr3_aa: CSVAGKGNEKLFF
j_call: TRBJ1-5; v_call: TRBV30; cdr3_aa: CAWNTGRTFRQPQHF
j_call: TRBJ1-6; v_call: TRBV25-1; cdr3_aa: CASSEYMYSPLHF
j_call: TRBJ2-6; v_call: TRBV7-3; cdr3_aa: CASSKNLGPGANVLTF
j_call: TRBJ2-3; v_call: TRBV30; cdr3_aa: CAWSVKGDGTQYF
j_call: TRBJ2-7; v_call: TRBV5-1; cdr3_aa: CASSSGQGYEQYF
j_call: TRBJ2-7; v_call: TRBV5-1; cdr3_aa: CASSSGLAGIDEQYF
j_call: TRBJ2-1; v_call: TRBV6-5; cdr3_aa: CASILSGGDPNEQFF
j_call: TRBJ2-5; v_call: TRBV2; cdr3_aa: CASSEMASYQETQYF
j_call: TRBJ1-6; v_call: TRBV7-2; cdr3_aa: CASSPTTGDNSPLHF
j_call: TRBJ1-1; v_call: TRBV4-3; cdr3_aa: CASSQEPQGANTEAFF
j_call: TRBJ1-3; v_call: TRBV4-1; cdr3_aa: CASSRGNSGNTIYF
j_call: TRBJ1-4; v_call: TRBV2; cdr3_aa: CASRGPADRSENEKLFF
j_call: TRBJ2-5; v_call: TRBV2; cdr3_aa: CASKLIAETQYF
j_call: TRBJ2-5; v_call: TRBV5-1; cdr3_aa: CASSLQAGTKETQYF
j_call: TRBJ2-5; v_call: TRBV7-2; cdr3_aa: CASSRDREETQYF
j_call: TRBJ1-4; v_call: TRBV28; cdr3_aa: CASSLDPPGTNEKLFF
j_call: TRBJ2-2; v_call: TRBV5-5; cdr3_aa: CASSFPKQGTDTGELFF
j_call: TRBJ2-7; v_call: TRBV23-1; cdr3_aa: CASSQCSGTGPYEQYF
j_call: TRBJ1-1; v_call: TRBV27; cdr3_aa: CASSPWDRVNTEAFF
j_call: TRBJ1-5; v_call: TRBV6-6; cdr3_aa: CASSFGGPSNQPQHF
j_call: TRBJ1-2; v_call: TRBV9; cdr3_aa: CASSVDGGGNGYTF
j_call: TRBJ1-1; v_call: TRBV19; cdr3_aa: CASGDRDTEAFF
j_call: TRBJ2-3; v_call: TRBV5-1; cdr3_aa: CASSPTTPTDTQYF
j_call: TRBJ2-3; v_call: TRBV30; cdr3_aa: CARTGYGTDTQYF
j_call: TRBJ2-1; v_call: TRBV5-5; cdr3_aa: CASSASAGSHEQFF
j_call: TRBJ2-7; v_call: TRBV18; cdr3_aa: CASSPPNIDTSYEQYF
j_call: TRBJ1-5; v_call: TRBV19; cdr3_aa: CASNRREGNQPQHF
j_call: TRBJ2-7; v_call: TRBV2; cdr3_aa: CASSLYYEQYF
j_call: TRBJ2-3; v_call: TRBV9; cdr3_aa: CASSSQVGVGTDTQYF
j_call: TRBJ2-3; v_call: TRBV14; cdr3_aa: CASSQDFLSTQYF
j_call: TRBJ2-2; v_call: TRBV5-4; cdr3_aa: CASSLDLANTGELFF
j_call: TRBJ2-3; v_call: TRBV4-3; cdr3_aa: CASSQNSDSYTDTQYF
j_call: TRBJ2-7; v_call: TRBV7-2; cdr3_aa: CASSPQQGVLYEQYF
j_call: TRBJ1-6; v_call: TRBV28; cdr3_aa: CASSLARRGSPLHF
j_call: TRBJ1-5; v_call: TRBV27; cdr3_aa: CASRLQAHQPQHF
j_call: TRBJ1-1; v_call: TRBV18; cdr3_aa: CASSPIWGGTEAFF
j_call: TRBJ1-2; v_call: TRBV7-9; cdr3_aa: CASSPDTGDGYTF
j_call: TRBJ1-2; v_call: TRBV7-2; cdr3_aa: CASSAGQGLNYGYTF
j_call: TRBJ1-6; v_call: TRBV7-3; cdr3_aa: CASSLSNNSPLHF
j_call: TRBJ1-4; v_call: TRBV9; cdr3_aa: CASSPQGAREKLFF
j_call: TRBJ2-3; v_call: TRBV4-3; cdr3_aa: CASSQDLRTDTQYF
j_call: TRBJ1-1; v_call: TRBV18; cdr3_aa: CASSPGTVTNTEAFF
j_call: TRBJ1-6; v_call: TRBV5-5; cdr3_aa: CASSPSGSWSLHF
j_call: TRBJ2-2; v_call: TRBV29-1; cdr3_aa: CSVSISGGHTGELFF
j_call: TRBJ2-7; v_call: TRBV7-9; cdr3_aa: CASQRRDASGAYEQYF
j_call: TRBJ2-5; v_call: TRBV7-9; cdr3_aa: CASSLQETQYF
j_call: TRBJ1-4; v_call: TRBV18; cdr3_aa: CASSPIQNEKLFF
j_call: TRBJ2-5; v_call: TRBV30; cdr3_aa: CAATGHLRETQYF